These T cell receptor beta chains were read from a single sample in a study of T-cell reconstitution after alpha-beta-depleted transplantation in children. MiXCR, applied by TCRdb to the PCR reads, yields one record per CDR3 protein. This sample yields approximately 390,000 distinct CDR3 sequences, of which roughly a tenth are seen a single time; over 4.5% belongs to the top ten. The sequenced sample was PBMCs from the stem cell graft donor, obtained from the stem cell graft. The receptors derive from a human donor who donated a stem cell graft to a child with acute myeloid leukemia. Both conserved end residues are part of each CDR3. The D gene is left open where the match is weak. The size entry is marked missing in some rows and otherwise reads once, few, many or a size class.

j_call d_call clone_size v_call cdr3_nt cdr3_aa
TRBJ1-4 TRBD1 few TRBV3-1 TGTGCCAGCAGCCAAGCTTGGACAGGGTCGGAAAAACTGTTTTTT CASSQAWTGSEKLFF
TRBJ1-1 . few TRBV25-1 TGTGCCAGCAGTAAAGTGCAGGGTTCTAGGACTGAAGCTTTCTTT CASSKVQGSRTEAFF
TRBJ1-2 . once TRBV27 TGTGCCAGCAGTTCGGCAGATGGGGCTAACTATGGCTACACCTTC CASSSADGANYGYTF
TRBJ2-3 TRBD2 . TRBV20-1 TGCAGTGCTAGAAGGGGACTAGCGGGAGGGCGAGATACGCAGTATTTT CSARRGLAGGRDTQYF
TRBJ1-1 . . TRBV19 TGTGCCAGTAGTATTTATGAGATGAACACTGAAGCTTTCTTT CASSIYEMNTEAFF
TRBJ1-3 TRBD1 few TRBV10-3 TGTGCCATCAGTGAGTCGACGGCGGGACAGGGGGTTCCTGCCATATATTTT CAISESTAGQGVPAIYF
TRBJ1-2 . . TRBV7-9 TGTGCCAGCAGCCCAACGGGCGGGGGCTATGTCTACACCTTC CASSPTGGGYVYTF
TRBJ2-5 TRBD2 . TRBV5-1 TGCGCCAGCAGCGGGGGGGACTCTGGGACCCAGTACTTC CASSGGDSGTQYF
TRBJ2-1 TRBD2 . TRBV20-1 TGCAGTGCAACCTCTAGCGGGAGGTGGGTTGAGCAGTTCTTC CSATSSGRWVEQFF
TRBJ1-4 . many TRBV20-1 TGCAGTGCTAGGGACTCCTCAACTAATGAAAAACTGTTTTTT CSARDSSTNEKLFF
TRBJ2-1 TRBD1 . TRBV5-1 TGCGCCAGCAGCTTCTGGACAGGGGGCAATGAGCAGTTCTTC CASSFWTGGNEQFF
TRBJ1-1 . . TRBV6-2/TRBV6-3 TGTGCCAGCAGCCCGATAGGCGGCCTTGGGAACACTGAAGCTTTCTTT CASSPIGGLGNTEAFF
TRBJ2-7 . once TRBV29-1 TGCAGCGTTCCCGATACCCACTCCCGGGGGCAGTACTTC CSVPDTHSRGQYF
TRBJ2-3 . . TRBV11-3 TGTGCCAGCAGCTCAAATAGCGGTAGCACAGATACGCAGTATTTT CASSSNSGSTDTQYF
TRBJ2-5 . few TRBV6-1 TGTGCCAGCAGGGTCGACAAGGAGCAAGAGACCCAGTACTTC CASRVDKEQETQYF
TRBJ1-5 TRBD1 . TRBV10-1 TGCGCCAGCAGAGACCACCAGGACAGGGCTAATCAGCCCCAGCATTTT CASRDHQDRANQPQHF
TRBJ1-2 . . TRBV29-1 TGCAGCGTAGAACGGGACCGAGGCTACACCTTC CSVERDRGYTF
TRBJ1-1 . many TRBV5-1 TGCGCCAGCAGCTCACCAGGACGGAACACTGAAGCTTTCTTT CASSSPGRNTEAFF
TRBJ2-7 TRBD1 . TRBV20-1 TGCAGTGCTAGGCCGGGACAGGGGGCGAAGGGGGAGCAGTACTTC CSARPGQGAKGEQYF
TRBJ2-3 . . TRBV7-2 TGTGCCAGCAGCTTAGCCGGTAGACTCAGCACAGATACGCAGTATTTT CASSLAGRLSTDTQYF
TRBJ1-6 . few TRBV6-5 TGTGCCAGCAGTCTACAGGGTGACGGGTTTAATTCACCCCTCCACTTT CASSLQGDGFNSPLHF
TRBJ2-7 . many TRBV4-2 TGTGCCAGCAGCCCCGGACAGTTCTCCTACGAGCAGTACTTC CASSPGQFSYEQYF
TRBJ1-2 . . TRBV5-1 TGCGCCAGCAGCCCCCCCGGCCCGGGAGGCTACACCTTC CASSPPGPGGYTF
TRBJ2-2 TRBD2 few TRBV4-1 TGCGCCAGCAGCCATGTGCGGGAGTCCACCGGGGAGCTGTTTTTT CASSHVRESTGELFF
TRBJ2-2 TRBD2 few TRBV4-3 TGCGCCAGCAGCCAGATTCCGGGACTAGCCACCGGGGAGCTGTTTTTT CASSQIPGLATGELFF
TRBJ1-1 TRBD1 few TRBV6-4 TGTGCCAGCAGACCTAGGACAGGGTGGGACACTGAAGCTTTCTTT CASRPRTGWDTEAFF
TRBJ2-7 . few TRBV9 TGTGCCAGCAGCCCCCTCTCCGGTCTAAACTCCTACGAGCAGTACTTC CASSPLSGLNSYEQYF
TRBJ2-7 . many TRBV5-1 TGCGCCAGCAGCCACGACGGATCTCTAGGAAACGAGCAGTACTTC CASSHDGSLGNEQYF
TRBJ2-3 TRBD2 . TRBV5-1 TGCGCCAGCAGGCGACTAGCGGGACGCACAGATACGCAGTATTTT CASRRLAGRTDTQYF
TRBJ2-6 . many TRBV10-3 TGTGCCATCAGTGAAAAGTTTGACTCTGGGGCCAACGTCCTGACTTTC CAISEKFDSGANVLTF
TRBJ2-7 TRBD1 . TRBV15 TGTGCCACCAGCAGAGATCCAGGGGGTTACGAGCAGTACTTC CATSRDPGGYEQYF
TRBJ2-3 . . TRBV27 TGTGCCAGCAGTTACGGAGGGGTGGGGGACAAAAGAGATACGCAGTATTTT CASSYGGVGDKRDTQYF
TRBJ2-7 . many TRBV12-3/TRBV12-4 TGTGCCAGCAGCCCAACAGGGAGGGTCAACGAGCAGTACTTC CASSPTGRVNEQYF
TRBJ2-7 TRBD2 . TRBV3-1 TGTGCCAGCAGCCAAGTTCCTAGCGGAACTTTCTACGAGCAGTACTTC CASSQVPSGTFYEQYF
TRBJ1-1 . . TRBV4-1 TGCGCCAGCAGCCAGGGGTGGGGGATCAACAAAGCTTTCTTT CASSQGWGINKAFF
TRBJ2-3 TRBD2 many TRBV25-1 TGTGCCAGCACTCAACCGGCGCGGGGGGATTCAGATACGCAGTATTTT CASTQPARGDSDTQYF
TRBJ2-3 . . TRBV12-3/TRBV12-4 TGTGCCAGCAGTTTACATTCTAGCACAGATACGCAGTATTTT CASSLHSSTDTQYF
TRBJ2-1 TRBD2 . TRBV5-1 TGCGCCAGCAGCGGCGAAGGGACTAGCGGAAATGAGCAGTTCTTC CASSGEGTSGNEQFF
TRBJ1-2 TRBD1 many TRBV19 TGTGCCAGTAGTACTGGACAGGGAGGGTTTGAAAACTATGGCTACACCTTC CASSTGQGGFENYGYTF
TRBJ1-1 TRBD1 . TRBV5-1 TGCGCCAGCAGATCGCAGGGGGACACTGAAGCTTTCTTT CASRSQGDTEAFF
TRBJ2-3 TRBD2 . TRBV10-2 TGCGCCAGCGAAGGGACTAACCCCACGCAGTATTTT CASEGTNPTQYF
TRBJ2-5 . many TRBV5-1 TGCGCCAGCAGCTTAACTGGGACCGGGGAGACCCAGTACTTC CASSLTGTGETQYF
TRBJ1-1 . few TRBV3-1 TGTGCCAGCAGCCAAAGGGGCCACAGGTCAAAGGACCAGAACACTGAAGCTTTCTTT CASSQRGHRSKDQNTEAFF
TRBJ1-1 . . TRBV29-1 TGCAGCACTAACCGGGACACCGGATTATATGAAGCTTTCTTT CSTNRDTGLYEAFF
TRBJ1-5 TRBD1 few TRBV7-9 TGTGCCAGCAGCTGGGGATCCCCGGGACAGGGTGGGCAGCCCCAGCATTTT CASSWGSPGQGGQPQHF
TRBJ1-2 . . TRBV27 TGTGCCAGCAGTTTATCGGAGGGGAGGGGTGGCTACACCTTC CASSLSEGRGGYTF
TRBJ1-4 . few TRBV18 TGTGCCAGCTCACCGGGCGAGAATGAAAAACTGTTTTTT CASSPGENEKLFF
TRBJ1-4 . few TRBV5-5 TGTGCCAGCAGCTTGGGGGGAGTTAAAGAAAAACTGTTTTTT CASSLGGVKEKLFF
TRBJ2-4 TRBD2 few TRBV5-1 TGCGCCAGCAGCTTTGGGGCGGGGGGGCCAGCCAAAAACATTCAGTACTTC CASSFGAGGPAKNIQYF
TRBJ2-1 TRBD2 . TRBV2 TGTGCCAGCAGTGATCGGGGGGGCTTCTACAATGAGCAGTTCTTC CASSDRGGFYNEQFF
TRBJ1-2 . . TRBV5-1 TGCGCCAGCAGCTTACACGACGAGGGGCATGATAGCCCTAACTATGGCTACACCTTC CASSLHDEGHDSPNYGYTF
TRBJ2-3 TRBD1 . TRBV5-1 TGCGCCAGCAGCTCTGGACAGGACACAGATACGCAGTATTTT CASSSGQDTDTQYF
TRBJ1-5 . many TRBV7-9 TGTGCCAGCAGCCCGAATAGCAATCAGCCCCAGCATTTT CASSPNSNQPQHF
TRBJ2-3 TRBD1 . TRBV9 TGTGCCAGCAGCGTAGACCCCCCAGGGGGCCTGACAGATACGCAGTATTTT CASSVDPPGGLTDTQYF
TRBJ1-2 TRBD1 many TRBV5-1 TGCGCCAGCAGCTCGGACAGGGGGAACTATGGCTACACCTTC CASSSDRGNYGYTF
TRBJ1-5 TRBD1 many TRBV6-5 TGTGCCAGCAGTTACGACGGGACAGGGGCAGGGCCCCAGCATTTT CASSYDGTGAGPQHF
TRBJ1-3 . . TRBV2 TGTGCCAGCAGTGTCGGGACACTAGACTCTGGAAACACCATATATTTT CASSVGTLDSGNTIYF
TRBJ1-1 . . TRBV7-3 TGTGCCAGCAGCTTAATGGGTGGTGGCACTGAAGCTTTCTTT CASSLMGGGTEAFF
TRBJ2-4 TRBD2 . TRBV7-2 TGTGCCAGCACCGCCCGGGGGGACAAAAACATTCAGTACTTC CASTARGDKNIQYF